What follows are 26 T cell receptor beta chains derived from one specimen sequenced in a study of memory CD4+ T cells and cytomegalovirus serostatus. Repertoires were generated with immunoSEQ multiplex PCR, while TCRdb's copy carries only in-frame clones and drops some. The sample shows about 50,000 clones, roughly 78% of them seen only once. Single viable CD3+CD4+CD8-CD45RO+ cells were sorted as the memory CD4+ T cells. The specimen sequenced was memory CD4+ T cells from blood. The receptors were sampled from an adult in good health and CMV-seronegative.

V usage is TRBV28 and J usage is TRBJ2-3; weak D call: TRBD2 (6 bases). This CDR3 is 16 amino acids long. Germline V gene lookup returns CDR1 MDHEN and CDR2 SYDVKM. V lost 7 bases and J lost 3, with 20 bases in between. CDR3 bases: TGTGCCAGCACCCCCCTCGTCCGGGAGAGAACAGATACGCAGTATTTT. It translates to CASTPLVRERTDTQYF.

V gene TRBV7-8 combines with J gene TRBJ1-3; tentative D call: TRBD1 (6 bases). The V gene's germline CDR1 is SGHVS and CDR2 FQNEAQ. This CDR3 has 17 amino acids. Trimming shortened V by 2 bases and J by 5 bases, and 19 bases separated the two germline ends. DNA for the CDR3: TGTGCCAGCAGCTTAATGGGGGCTACAGGGTATCGAAACACCATATATTTT. Amino acid sequence: CASSLMGATGYRNTIYF.

This clone was seen just once. The V gene is TRBV2, the J gene TRBJ2-1, with unresolved D. This CDR3 spans 14 amino acids. V dropped 6 bases and J dropped 4 bases, with 13 bases sitting between them. The germline CDR1 and CDR2 sequences are SNHLY and FYNNEI. CDR3 DNA: TGTGCCAGCAGCCGTTTCGGCCAATACAATGAGCAGTTCTTC. It encodes CASSRFGQYNEQFF.

The chain carries TRBV5-6 and TRBJ1-5; TRBD1 matches 12 bases. V was clipped by 4 bases and J by 2 bases; unmatched bases: 4. Germline V lookup: CDR1 SGHDT, CDR2 YYEEEE. CDR3 size: 16 residues. As DNA, the CDR3 is TGTGCCAGCAGCGCGGGACAGGGGGCTGGCAATCAGCCCCAGCATTTT. Its translation: CASSAGQGAGNQPQHF.

The gene calls are TRBV19 and TRBJ2-3; 10 nucleotides align to TRBD1. Germline values: CDR1 LNHDA, CDR2 SQIVND (reference sequence). Trimming cost V 9 bases and J 1 base; bases outside gene matches: 7. This CDR3 contains 15 residues. The CDR3 loop reads CASSFGQGGTDTQYF. For the CDR3, the DNA is TGTGCCAGCTCATTCGGACAGGGGGGCACAGATACGCAGTATTTT.

J is TRBJ1-2 and V is TRBV6-1; D is perhaps TRBD1 (5 bases). V lost 8 bases and J lost 6, with 7 bases in between. Germline V gene data show CDR1 as MNHNS and CDR2 as SASEGT. This CDR3 region has 10 residues. CDR3 loop: CASEGNGYTF. The CDR3, as DNA: TGTGCCAGCGAGGGGAATGGCTACACCTTC.

The chain uses TRBV27 and TRBJ2-1; TRBD2 is a possible D gene (6 bases). With 4 bases removed from V and 7 bases from J, the gap between germline ends came to 11 bases. Germline V gene lookup returns CDR1 MNHEY and CDR2 SMNVEV (reference sequence). The CDR3 is 13 residues long. The CDR3, as DNA: TGTGCCAGCAGTTACGGGCGGGGTAATGAGCAGTTCTTC. Amino acids: CASSYGRGNEQFF.

The V gene is TRBV11-2, the J gene TRBJ2-7; D may be TRBD1 (6 bases). CDR3 length: 13 amino acids. From germline, CDR1 is SGHAT and CDR2 FQNNGV. Trimming pared 10 bases from V and 2 bases from J, leaving 15 bases between. The CDR3 spells CATEVTGTYEQYF. CDR3 in DNA: TGTGCCACCGAGGTGACAGGTACCTACGAGCAGTACTTC.

This chain connects TRBV6-1 to TRBJ1-5; no firm D call. V was clipped by 4 bases and J by 7 bases, with 20 bases between them. Germline V gives CDR1 MNHNS, CDR2 SASEGT. This CDR3 has 16 residues. In DNA form, the CDR3 reads TGTGCCAGCAGTGGCTCAGGAAGGGAGGTTCGACAGCCCCAGCATTTT. Translating it yields CASSGSGREVRQPQHF.

The chain links TRBV2 to TRBJ2-2; the match to TRBD2 covers 7 bases. This CDR3 contains 16 residues. Germline CDR1 reads SNHLY; CDR2 reads FYNNEI. With V trimmed by 5 bases and J by 3 bases, 9 bases remained unmatched. The CDR3 sequence is CASSTYERDYTGELFF. The CDR3 DNA is TGTGCCAGCAGTACCTATGAGCGGGACTACACCGGGGAGCTGTTTTTT.

The rearrangement uses TRBV28 and TRBJ2-3, with 8 positions matching TRBD1. The germline V gene encodes CDR1 MDHEN and CDR2 SYDVKM. This CDR3 region has 14 residues. V lost 8 bases and J lost 1; bases outside the gene matches: 5. Here the CDR3 reads CASRKQGGTDTQYF. The CDR3, as DNA: TGTGCCAGCCGAAAACAGGGGGGCACAGATACGCAGTATTTT. Combining the CDR3 with reference TRBV28 and TRBJ2-3 gives the whole variable domain DVKVTQSSRYLVKRTGEKVFLECVQDMDHENMFWYRQDPGLGLRLIYFSYDVKMKEKGDIPEGYSVSREKKERFSLILESASTNQTSMYLCASRKQGGTDTQYFGPGTRLTVL.

The rearrangement joins TRBV7-9 to TRBJ2-1, with 8 bases identical to TRBD2. This CDR3 has 16 amino acids. V lost 4 bases, J lost 3 bases, and 8 bases stayed unmatched. CDR1 is SEHNR, CDR2 FQNEAQ, per germline (reference sequence). The CDR3 DNA is TGTGCCAGCAGCTCGTTATCGGGACTAGTCTACAATGAGCAGTTCTTC. Translated, it gives CASSSLSGLVYNEQFF.

This sequence joins TRBV9 and TRBJ2-7; D is undetermined. Trimming pared 0 bases from V and 3 bases from J, leaving 10 bases between. This CDR3 is 14 amino acids long. Germline V gene data show CDR1 as SGDLS and CDR2 as YYNGEE. The CDR3 sequence is CASSVAVGDYEQYF. The CDR3 nucleotides read TGTGCCAGCAGCGTAGCTGTTGGAGACTACGAGCAGTACTTC.

J is TRBJ2-1 and V is TRBV20-1; D possibly corresponds to TRBD1 (6 bases). Germline loops: CDR1 DFQATT, CDR2 SNEGSKA (reference sequence). The CDR3 runs 11 residues. Trimming cost V 6 bases and J 9 bases, with 12 bases left between them. The CDR3 protein is CSARSGVEQFF. Here the CDR3 DNA reads TGCAGTGCGCGATCAGGGGTTGAGCAGTTCTTC.

This chain links TRBV11-2 with TRBJ2-5; D could derive from TRBD1 or TRBD2 (5 bases each). V lost 5 bases and J 4 bases, leaving 11 bases between the germline ends. CDR1 SGHAT and CDR2 FQNNGV come from the germline V gene. The CDR3 consists of 13 residues. CDR3 DNA: TGTGCCAGCAGCCCCTCGAGGGGAGAGACCCAGTACTTC. This sequence encodes CASSPSRGETQYF.

This sequence joins TRBV7-8 and TRBJ2-2; a possible D gene is TRBD2 (7 bases). The V gene's germline CDR1 is SGHVS and CDR2 FQNEAQ. This CDR3 has 15 amino acids. Trimming took 4 bases from V and 3 from J, leaving 12 bases between them. The CDR3 nucleotides are TGTGCCAGCAGCTCACAGGGACTATACACCGGGGAGCTGTTTTTT. Protein product: CASSSQGLYTGELFF.

The gene calls are TRBV27 and TRBJ1-6; tentative D call: TRBD1 (5 bases). The CDR3 sequence is 18 residues long. CDR1 is MNHEY and CDR2 is SMNVEV in the germline V gene (reference sequence). The germline V and J ends were trimmed by 3 bases and 0 bases, with 15 bases remaining between them. The CDR3 nucleotides read TGTGCCAGCAGTTTCGGGGGGATGGCCGGCTCCTATAATTCACCCCTCCACTTT. Translating it yields CASSFGGMAGSYNSPLHF.

The genes are TRBV4-2 and TRBJ2-5, with 8 nucleotides matching TRBD2. The V and J ends lost 4 bases and 4 bases, in that order; junction bases with no gene match: 11. From germline, CDR1 is LGHNA and CDR2 YNFKEQ. The CDR3 contains 16 residues. The CDR3 spells CASSPRLDREGETQYF. The CDR3 DNA follows: TGTGCCAGCAGCCCAAGATTGGACCGGGAGGGAGAGACCCAGTACTTC.

This clone was seen a few times. The chain uses TRBV27 and TRBJ2-7; D assignment may be TRBD1 or TRBD2 (5 bases each). This CDR3 has 15 amino acids. Trimming shortened V by 4 bases and J by 0 bases, and 13 bases separated the two germline ends. Germline CDR1 and CDR2: MNHEY and SMNVEV (reference sequence). CDR3 region: CASSSTGTLSYEQYF. As DNA, the CDR3 is TGTGCCAGCAGTTCGACCGGGACGCTCTCCTACGAGCAGTACTTC.

This clone came up a few times. The chain employs TRBV5-4 and TRBJ2-5; TRBD2 matches 11 bases. The CDR3 sequence is 17 residues long. Losses at the gene ends were 2 bases for V and 5 bases for J; bases not matched to a gene: 11. Germline V lookup: CDR1 SGHNT, CDR2 YYREEE (reference sequence). DNA of the CDR3: TGTGCCAGCAGCTTCAATAGGGGGGCTAGCGGGAGGGAGACCCAGTACTTC. The encoded protein is CASSFNRGASGRETQYF.

This rearrangement joins TRBV7-8 to TRBJ2-7; D might be TRBD2 (6 bases). Germline V gene data show CDR1 as SGHVS and CDR2 as FQNEAQ. The CDR3 is 13 amino acids. V was shortened by 3 bases and J by 5 bases, with 11 bases between the two germline ends. The CDR3 DNA sequence: TGTGCCAGCAGCTTCCGGGACTTGAACGAGCAGTACTTC. Amino acid sequence: CASSFRDLNEQYF.

V and J are TRBV1 and TRBJ2-7. TRBV1 is a listed pseudogene. The CDR3 spans 13 residues. This chain's CDR3 is CTSSQEGPYEQYF. DNA for the CDR3: TGCACCAGCAGCCAAGAAGGACCCTACGAGCAGTACTTC.

The V gene is TRBV6-5, the J gene TRBJ1-2; D is ambiguous. The germline V gene has CDR1 MNHEY and CDR2 SVGAGI. The CDR3 is 13 residues long. V was cut by 4 bases and J by 4 bases, with 10 bases left in between. As DNA, the CDR3 is TGTGCCAGCAGTTCAGCGGGCAGCTATGGCTACACCTTC. Translated: CASSSAGSYGYTF.

The rearrangement links TRBV25-1 to TRBJ2-2, with D hard to call. Looked up from germline, CDR1 is MGHDK and CDR2 is SYGVNS. CDR3 size: 15 residues. V was shortened by 3 bases and J by 1 base, with 9 bases between the two germline ends. CDR3 DNA sequence: TGTGCCAGCAGTGATTTTATACGGAACACCGGGGAGCTGTTTTTT. Translating gives CASSDFIRNTGELFF.

This sequence joins TRBV6-4 and TRBJ1-5, with a weak D call TRBD1 (6 bases). The length of the CDR3 is 16 residues. Germline values: CDR1 MRHNA, CDR2 SNTAGT. V was cut by 3 bases and J by 2 bases, with 14 bases left in between. The CDR3 reads CASSDTAGVRNQPQHF. CDR3 nucleotide sequence: TGTGCCAGCAGTGATACCGCAGGGGTACGCAATCAGCCCCAGCATTTT.

The V gene is TRBV4-1, the J gene TRBJ2-1; 9 bases agree with TRBD2. Germline V lookup: CDR1 MGHRA, CDR2 YSYEKL. V trimming: 4 bases; J trimming: 8 bases; junction bases outside the gene matches: 15. CDR3 size: 17 residues. DNA of the CDR3: TGCGCCAGCAGCCCCCTCGCTTGGCGGGAGGGCCCGGATGAGCAGTTCTTC. Translating it yields CASSPLAWREGPDEQFF.